This TCR beta chain was identified in a study of tumor and adjacent non-tumor tissue in lung cancer. About the study: There were some 12 adenocarcinoma, a couple of squamous cell carcinoma and 1 small cell lung cancer cases. Samples averaged roughly 4.2 million productive TCRbeta reads each. Stage I to III disease affected some 11 men and roughly five women aged roughly 30 to 80.

TCRbeta libraries were built with three rounds of nested PCR, modified from ARM-PCR. TCRdb independently ran MiXCR on the multiplex PCR reads; one entry per CDR3 protein. Of 70,000 to 90,000 distinct CDR3 sequences listed, over 75% were seen once; the top ten hold about 12%. No cell sorting was done before RNA was extracted from the tissue. Whole-study results and caveats: Tumor tissue had significantly higher TCR diversity than normal lung.

This clonotype appeared a few times. What it recognizes is unknown. Sequence at one end of the junction differs from germline and may be a read error. Sequenced sample: lung tumor tissue. The receptor's source is a woman between 50 and 59 years old with non-small cell lung cancer.

The CDR3 reads CASSSTLIHTDTQYF. The CDR3 nucleotides read TGTGCCAGTAGCTCAACCTTGATCCACACAGATACGCAGTATTTT. The chain links TRBV7-8 to TRBJ2-3; D unresolved. This CDR3 spans 15 amino acids. The germline CDR1 and CDR2 sequences are SGHVS and FQNEAQ.